This is a list of T cell receptor beta chains from one sample in a study. In TCRdb, the 5' RACE reads were re-called with MiXCR into one record per CDR3 protein. The sample consists of 50,000 to 65,000 distinct CDR3 sequences, roughly 20% of them appearing once. What was sequenced was tumor-infiltrating Tregs sorted from the breast tumor. These receptors all stem from a female donor with breast cancer. Each CDR3 is given with its conserved first and last residue. The D gene is left open where the match is weak. Clone size is given for some rows only: seen once, a few or many times, or a class if the clone is expanded.

size	D	J	V	DNA	CDR3
many	TRBD1	TRBJ1-6	TRBV6-5	TGTGCCGGCCGGGACAGGACTATTAATTCACCCCTCCACTTT	CAGRDRTINSPLHF
few	-	TRBJ2-5	TRBV28	TGTGCCAGCACCCCCGGGATTCAAGAGACCCAGTACTTC	CASTPGIQETQYF
once	-	TRBJ1-6	TRBV5-5	TGTGCCAGCAGCAACGCAGCCGGTAATTCACCCCTCCCCTTT	CASSNAAGNSPLPF
many	-	TRBJ2-1	TRBV5-1	TGCGCCAGCAGCTTGGGCAGGGATTTGAATGAGCAGTTCTTC	CASSLGRDLNEQFF
few	TRBD2	TRBJ2-5	TRBV5-6	TGTGCCAGCAGCTCCGTTAGCGGGGGACAAGAGACCCAGTACTTC	CASSSVSGGQETQYF
-	-	TRBJ2-3	TRBV6-5	TGTGCCAGCAGTTACCTACAGGGGAGGGATACGCAGTATTTT	CASSYLQGRDTQYF
-	-	TRBJ2-3	TRBV5-1	TGCGCCAGCAGCGTCAAGGGACCCACAGATACGCAGTATTTT	CASSVKGPTDTQYF
many	-	TRBJ2-1	TRBV29-1	TGCAGCGTTGAACAACTAGTTACCGACAATGAGCAGTTCTTC	CSVEQLVTDNEQFF
-	TRBD1	TRBJ2-5	TRBV6-1	TGTGCCAGCAGAGACAGGGGTTGGAGTGAGACCCAGTACTTC	CASRDRGWSETQYF
-	TRBD2	TRBJ2-3	TRBV5-1	TGCGCCAGCAGCCTTTCCTCACTAGCGGGAGTCTCAGATACGCAGTATTTT	CASSLSSLAGVSDTQYF
many	-	TRBJ1-6	TRBV7-9	TGTGCCAGCAGACCTACCGGGCCGTCTGTTTCACCCCTCCACTTT	CASRPTGPSVSPLHF
few	TRBD1	TRBJ2-7	TRBV4-1	TGCGCCAGCAGCCAGCAGGGGGCAAGGTACGAGCAGTACTTC	CASSQQGARYEQYF
-	-	TRBJ2-7	TRBV5-1	TGCGCCAGCAGTTTTAACGTGGACTCCTACGAGCAGTACTTC	CASSFNVDSYEQYF
-	TRBD1	TRBJ2-1	TRBV7-9	TGTGCCAGCAGCGCCGGGACAGGGTCCTACAATGAGCAGTTCTTC	CASSAGTGSYNEQFF
-	TRBD2	TRBJ2-1	TRBV10-1	TGCGCCAGCAGTGAGTCCGGACTAGCGGGAGCATCCGGCAATGAGCAGTTCTTC	CASSESGLAGASGNEQFF
-	-	TRBJ2-3	TRBV20-1	TGCAGTGCCAGACACCCTCAGGGCGTCGGAGATACGCAGTATTTT	CSARHPQGVGDTQYF
few	TRBD1	TRBJ2-3	TRBV27	TGTGCCAGCAGCCCTATGGGCAGGGGGACAGATACGCAGTATTTT	CASSPMGRGTDTQYF
-	TRBD2	TRBJ2-5	TRBV5-1	TGCGCCAGCAGCTTGAGCGGGGGCCTACAAGAGACCCAGTACTTC	CASSLSGGLQETQYF
-	TRBD2	TRBJ2-7	TRBV7-2	TGTGCCAGCAGCCGGCGAGGGACTAGCGAACTCTACGAGCAGTACTTC	CASSRRGTSELYEQYF
few	TRBD2	TRBJ2-2	TRBV7-8	TGTGCCAGCAGCCCCAGCGGGACCAACACCGGGGAGCTGTTTTTT	CASSPSGTNTGELFF
-	TRBD2	TRBJ2-2	TRBV5-1	TGCGCCAGCAGCCAACTGGGACTAGCGGGAGCGGTGGACACCGGGGAGCTGTTTTTT	CASSQLGLAGAVDTGELFF
few	TRBD2	TRBJ2-1	TRBV7-7	TGTGCTAGCAGCCCCGAGGCGGGGGTATACAATGAGCAGTTCTTC	CASSPEAGVYNEQFF
many	-	TRBJ2-1	TRBV9	TGTGCCAGCAGCGATCCGCTCCAGGTCAACAATGAGCAGTTCTTC	CASSDPLQVNNEQFF
few	TRBD1	TRBJ2-7	TRBV11-1	TGTGCCAGCAGCTTACTAAGGGACAGGACCTACGAGCAGTACTTC	CASSLLRDRTYEQYF
few	-	TRBJ2-4	TRBV13	TGTGCCAGCAGCTTTGGGTCCGGAGCCAAAAACATTCAGTACTTC	CASSFGSGAKNIQYF
many	-	TRBJ1-3	TRBV9	TGTGCCAGCAGCGCCTCCGAGGGCAGAAACACCATATATTTT	CASSASEGRNTIYF
-	-	TRBJ2-2	TRBV5-1	TGCGCCAGCAGTCGGACAGACGCGAACACCGGGGAGCTGTTTTTT	CASSRTDANTGELFF
-	-	TRBJ2-1	TRBV7-2	TGTGCCAGCAGCTTAAAGGGCCAGAGCTCCTACAATGAGCAGTCCTTC	CASSLKGQSSYNEQSF
-	-	TRBJ1-4	TRBV7-9	TGTGCCAGCACGGGGACTGCCAATGAAAAACTGTTTTTT	CASTGTANEKLFF
few	-	TRBJ1-1	TRBV18	TGTGCCAGCTCACCATCTGCAGGGGTAGAAGCTTTCTTT	CASSPSAGVEAFF
many	-	TRBJ2-5	TRBV5-1	TGCGCCAGCAGCTTCCAAGAGACCCAGTACTTC	CASSFQETQYF
many	TRBD1	TRBJ2-3	TRBV20-1	TGCAGTGCTAGTTCTAGGGACAGGGCCACAGATACGCAGTATTTT	CSASSRDRATDTQYF
-	TRBD2	TRBJ2-3	TRBV29-1	TGCAGCGGCGGGAGTGTGAATACGCAGTATTTT	CSGGSVNTQYF
medium-sized	-	TRBJ2-2	TRBV20-1	TGCAGTGCTATCCCTCCAGGTAGCAGCGGGGAGCTGTTTTTT	CSAIPPGSSGELFF
-	-	TRBJ1-1	TRBV5-6	TGTGCCAGCAGCCCGACGATTAGAGGCACTGAAGCTTTCTTT	CASSPTIRGTEAFF
-	-	TRBJ2-7	TRBV20-1	TGCAGTTCTACCCGGGATACAAACTACGAGCAGTACTTC	CSSTRDTNYEQYF
many	TRBD2	TRBJ2-7	TRBV7-2	TGTGCCAGCAGCTCCTACAGACCTTGGACTAGCGGGAATCCTGATTACGAGCAGTACTTC	CASSSYRPWTSGNPDYEQYF
-	TRBD2	TRBJ2-3	TRBV7-2	TGTGCCAGCAGCCCCGCCCCTAGCGGGAGGAACCGGACGCAGTATTTT	CASSPAPSGRNRTQYF
-	TRBD1	TRBJ1-1	TRBV4-2	TGTGCCAGCAGCCAAAGACAGGGGAGCGGCACTGAAGCTTTCTTT	CASSQRQGSGTEAFF
-	-	TRBJ1-1	TRBV5-1	TGCGCCAGCAGCTTCCGGGTAAGGACTGAAGCTTTCTTT	CASSFRVRTEAFF
-	TRBD2	TRBJ2-7	TRBV20-1	TGCAGTGCCGATACGGGGACTAGCGGGAGTTACGAGCAGTACTTC	CSADTGTSGSYEQYF